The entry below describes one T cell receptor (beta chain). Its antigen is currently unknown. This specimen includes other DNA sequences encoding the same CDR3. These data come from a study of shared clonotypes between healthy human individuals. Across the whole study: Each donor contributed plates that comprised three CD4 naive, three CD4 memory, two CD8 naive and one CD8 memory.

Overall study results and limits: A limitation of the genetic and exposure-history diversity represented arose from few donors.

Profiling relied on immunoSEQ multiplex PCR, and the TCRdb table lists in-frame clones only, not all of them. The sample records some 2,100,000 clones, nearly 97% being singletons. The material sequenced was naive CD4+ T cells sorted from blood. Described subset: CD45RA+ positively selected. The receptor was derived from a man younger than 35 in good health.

CDR3 sequence reads: CASSLAGGGNTIYF. The CDR3 nucleotides read TGTGCCAGCAGCTTAGCCGGCGGTGGAAACACCATATATTTT. The V call is TRBV7-9, the J call TRBJ1-3; D unclear. V shed 0 bases and J shed 3 bases, with 6 bases lying between them. In germline, CDR1 is SEHNR, CDR2 FQNEAQ (reference sequence). This CDR3 contains 14 residues.